The 20 T cell receptor beta chains in this list originate from one sample, sequenced in a study of T-cell memory formation after mild COVID-19. TCRdb independently ran MiXCR on the 5' RACE reads; one entry per CDR3 protein. Of a few hundred thousand distinct CDR3 sequences in the sample, around 24% are singletons; the top ten hold 7.5% to 10%. Sequencing input: PBMCs or a T cell subset sorted from them (not recorded which). The receptors come from an adult woman who had mild COVID-19 (a few samples of this study predate the infection). Cell type and time point are not known.

This clonotype has more than one count but fewer than ten. The chain carries TRBV4-1 and TRBJ2-2; 7 positions match TRBD1. The CDR3 has 15 amino acids. Germline CDR1 reads MGHRA; CDR2 reads YSYEKL. Trimming at V came to 4 bases and at J to 3 bases, leaving 5 bases not matched to a gene. As DNA, the CDR3 is TGCGCCAGCAGCCCCGGACAGGTTTACACCGGGGAGCTGTTTTTT. It specifies CASSPGQVYTGELFF.

This chain joins TRBV5-1 and TRBJ2-3; TRBD1 might be the D (5 bases). Germline lookup yields CDR1 SGHRS and CDR2 YFSETQ. The V and J ends lost 0 bases and 2 bases respectively, with 10 bases between them. The CDR3 is 15 residues long. The chain's CDR3 is CASSLGQHITDTQYF. In DNA form, the CDR3 reads TGCGCCAGCAGCTTGGGACAGCACATCACAGATACGCAGTATTTT.

The chain is built from TRBV6-5 and TRBJ2-4; tentatively, D is TRBD2 (7 bases). Trimming took off 6 bases at V and 7 bases at J, with 16 bases between the two ends. CDR3 length: 14 amino acids. CDR1 is MNHEY, CDR2 SVGAGI, per germline. CDR3 in amino acids: CASRRSAGANIQYF. The CDR3 DNA is TGTGCCAGCAGACGTTCGGCGGGGGCGAACATTCAGTACTTC.

The CDR3 nucleotides are TGCGCCAGCAGCCAAGAGGGCCAGGTTGATAATTCACCCCTCCACTTT. Its translation is CASSQEGQVDNSPLHF. This chain uses TRBV4-1 with TRBJ1-6; the D is unclear. Germline V gene sequence: CDR1 MGHRA, CDR2 YSYEKL. V was shortened by 0 bases and J by 5 bases, with 11 bases between the two germline ends. This CDR3 region has 16 residues.

This clonotype has at least ten counts. Written as DNA, the CDR3 is TGTGCCAGCAGCCATACAGGGGTTGAGCAGTTCTTC. It translates to CASSHTGVEQFF. V and J are TRBV7-2 and TRBJ2-1, with 7 bases identical to TRBD1. V shed 5 bases and J 9 bases; nucleotides not matched to a gene: 4. CDR3 size: 12 residues. Germline values: CDR1 SGHTA, CDR2 FQGNSA.

The chain is built from TRBV5-1 and TRBJ2-5, with a tentative D call TRBD2 (7 bases). CDR3 size: 15 residues. Trimming cost V 4 bases and J 1 base, with 14 bases left between them. Germline V gene data show CDR1 as SGHRS and CDR2 as YFSETQ. In nucleotides, the CDR3 is TGCGCCAGCAGCCGATTGGGGGGGCCCCAAGAGACCCAGTACTTC. This sequence encodes CASSRLGGPQETQYF.

This clonotype was found a few times. The CDR3 is CASSQGTAKLYYGYTF. In DNA, the CDR3 is TGCGCCAGCAGCCAAGGGACAGCAAAACTCTATTATGGCTACACCTTC. This chain links TRBV4-1 with TRBJ1-2, with D perhaps TRBD1 (6 bases). The CDR3 extends over 16 amino acids. Trimming left V 1 base short and J 5 bases short, with 17 bases between. From germline, CDR1 is MGHRA and CDR2 YSYEKL.

A few counts support this clonotype. The chain uses TRBV14 and TRBJ1-5; D unclear. The CDR3 totals 17 residues. V was trimmed by 4 bases and J by 9 bases, leaving 25 bases between them. Germline values: CDR1 SGHDN, CDR2 FVKESK. The CDR3 nucleotides read TGTGCCAGCAGCCGTGGCCTCCCGCTCCCCCTCGCCGGGCCCCAGCATTTT. This encodes CASSRGLPLPLAGPQHF.

This sequence joins TRBV12-3 or TRBV12-4 and TRBJ1-3, with TRBD1 identical over 9 bases. V gave up 6 bases and J gave up 3 bases; unmatched junction bases: 9. CDR3 size: 16 residues. For the CDR3, the DNA is TGTGCCAGCAGCTTGAGGGACAGGGTTCGTGGAAACACCATATATTTT. This codes for CASSLRDRVRGNTIYF.

This clonotype was seen just once. The chain couples TRBV3-1 to TRBJ2-1, with D perhaps matching TRBD1 or TRBD2 (5 bases each). Trimming removed 5 bases at V and 12 bases at J, with 17 bases between. In germline, CDR1 is LGHDT, CDR2 YNNKEL (reference sequence). The length of the CDR3 is 13 residues. The CDR3 reads CASSNLQGGTQFF. CDR3 DNA sequence: TGTGCCAGCAGCAACCTGCAAGGTGGGACGCAGTTCTTC.

As to this clonotype: At one boundary the junction diverges from the germline segment, which might be a read error. The rearrangement uses TRBV6-6 and TRBJ1-1; the match to TRBD1 covers 9 bases. The CDR3 consists of 15 residues. Per germline, CDR1 MNHNY and CDR2 SVGAGI (reference sequence). CDR3 coding DNA: TGTGCCAGCAGTTACACGACAGGGGGGAAGATTGAAGATTTCTTT. Translated: CASSYTTGGKIEDFF.

This clonotype has only a few counts. The V gene is TRBV6-2 or TRBV6-3, the J gene TRBJ1-6; D remains unclear. Trimming removed 6 bases from V and 5 bases from J, with 11 bases in between. The germline CDR1 and CDR2 sequences are MNHEY and SVGEGT. This CDR3 contains 14 residues. DNA for the CDR3: TGTGCCAGCAGGGACGCGGCCGATAATTCACCCCTCCACTTT. Protein: CASRDAADNSPLHF.

The genes are TRBV5-1 and TRBJ1-1, with 8 nucleotides matching TRBD1. V lost 1 base, J lost 1 base, and 3 bases stayed unmatched. Germline V lookup: CDR1 SGHRS, CDR2 YFSETQ. The CDR3 sequence is 15 residues long. The CDR3 nucleotides read TGCGCCAGCAGCTTGAAGGGACAGGAGAACACTGAAGCTTTCTTT. Translated: CASSLKGQENTEAFF.

This clonotype turned up a few times. CDR3 amino acids: CASSIVLNTEAFF. CDR3 coding DNA: TGTGCCAGTAGTATAGTACTCAACACTGAAGCTTTCTTT. The rearrangement uses TRBV19 and TRBJ1-1; D not resolved. Germline CDR1 reads LNHDA; CDR2 reads SQIVND (reference sequence). The length of the CDR3 is 13 residues. V was trimmed by 1 base and J by 2 bases, leaving 5 bases between them.

This clonotype showed up just a few times. V gene TRBV7-8 combines with J gene TRBJ2-5; D call uncertain. Trimming removed 0 bases from V and 1 base from J, with 12 bases in between. Germline V gene data show CDR1 as SGHVS and CDR2 as FQNEAQ. This CDR3 spans 16 amino acids. The CDR3 here is CASSLAGRSLQETQYF. For the CDR3, the DNA is TGTGCCAGCAGCTTAGCCGGCAGATCCCTCCAAGAGACCCAGTACTTC.

This clonotype came up a few times. The chain joins TRBV20-1 to TRBJ2-1; 11 bases agree with TRBD2. The CDR3 loop spans 15 amino acids. V shed 5 bases and J 8 bases; nucleotides not matched to a gene: 11. Germline-derived CDR1 and CDR2 are DFQATT and SNEGSKA (reference sequence). The CDR3 nucleotides read TGCAGTGCTCTCCGAACTAGCGGGAGTAGTTATGAGCAGTTCTTC. Amino acid sequence: CSALRTSGSSYEQFF.

This clonotype was seen only a few times. The V call is TRBV20-1, the J call TRBJ1-1; D call uncertain. The CDR3 runs to 14 residues. CDR1 is DFQATT and CDR2 is SNEGSKA in the germline V gene (reference sequence). The V end was cut by 6 bases, the J end by 0 bases, with 14 bases between. The DNA of the CDR3 is TGCAGTGCGATGACAACCCAAATGAACACTGAAGCTTTCTTT. This sequence encodes CSAMTTQMNTEAFF.

The chain combines TRBV10-3 with TRBJ2-7; TRBD1 aligns across 7 bases. The CDR3 covers 14 residues. Germline trimming cut 5 bases from V and 3 bases from J; bases unmatched to any gene: 7. Germline loops: CDR1 ENHRY, CDR2 SYGVKD. CDR3 DNA sequence: TGTGCCATCAGTTCAGGGGGTACGCACTACGAGCAGTACTTC. Protein sequence: CAISSGGTHYEQYF.

The chain combines TRBV19 with TRBJ2-5; D uncertain. V lost 5 bases and J lost 3, with 16 bases in between. This CDR3 has 15 residues. The germline V gene has CDR1 LNHDA and CDR2 SQIVND (reference sequence). This CDR3 reads CASSGGQTNKETQYF. CDR3 DNA: TGTGCCAGTAGTGGTGGGCAAACCAATAAAGAGACCCAGTACTTC.

J is TRBJ2-3 and V is TRBV29-1; D perhaps matches TRBD1 (5 bases). V was trimmed by 3 bases and J by 2 bases, leaving 6 bases between them. This CDR3 has 12 amino acids. Germline lookup yields CDR1 SQVTM and CDR2 ANQGSEA. CDR3 protein: CSVDRATDTQYF. CDR3 sequence (DNA): TGCAGCGTTGACAGGGCCACAGATACGCAGTATTTT.